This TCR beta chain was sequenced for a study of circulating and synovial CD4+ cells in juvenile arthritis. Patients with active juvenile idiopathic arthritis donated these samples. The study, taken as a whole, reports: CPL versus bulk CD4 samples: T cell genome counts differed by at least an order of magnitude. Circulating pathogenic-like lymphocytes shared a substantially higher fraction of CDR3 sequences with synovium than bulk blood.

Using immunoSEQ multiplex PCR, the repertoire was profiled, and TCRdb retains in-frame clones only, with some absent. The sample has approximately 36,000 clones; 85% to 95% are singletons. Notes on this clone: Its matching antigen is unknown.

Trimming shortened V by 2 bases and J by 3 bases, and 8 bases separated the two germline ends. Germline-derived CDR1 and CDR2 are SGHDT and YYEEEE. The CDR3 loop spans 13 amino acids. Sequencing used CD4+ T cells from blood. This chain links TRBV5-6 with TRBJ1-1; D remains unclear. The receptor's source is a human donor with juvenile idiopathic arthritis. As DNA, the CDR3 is TGTGCCAGCAGCTTCTCACGGTACACTGAAGCTTTCTTT. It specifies CASSFSRYTEAFF.